Shown below are 20 T cell receptor beta chains from a single sample sequenced in a study of T cells after yellow fever vaccination. MiXCR, run by TCRdb on the 5' RACE reads, gives a single entry per CDR3 protein. The sample has hundreds of thousands of distinct CDR3 sequences; approximately 13% are singletons. The sequencing here drew on PBMCs, taken on the day of the yellow fever booster vaccination. Receptors originate from a man aged 25-45 years who received the YFV17D yellow fever vaccine.

The chain recombines TRBV20-1 with TRBJ2-5; either TRBD1 or TRBD2 may fit D (5 bases each). This CDR3 region has 13 residues. V lost 1 base and J lost 5, with 11 bases in between. Germline V gene sequence: CDR1 DFQATT, CDR2 SNEGSKA (reference sequence). CDR3 region: CSARGDGGETQYF. Here the CDR3 DNA reads TGCAGTGCTAGAGGGGACGGTGGGGAGACCCAGTACTTC.

This clonotype turned up a few times. V and J are TRBV25-1 and TRBJ2-1; 12 nucleotides line up with TRBD2. The germline V gene has CDR1 MGHDK and CDR2 SYGVNS. The V and J ends lost 5 bases and 4 bases, in that order; junction bases with no gene match: 12. The CDR3 extends over 18 amino acids. The CDR3 nucleotides read TGTGCCAGCAGTCCAATGACGACTAGCGGGAGTTTGTACAATGAGCAGTTCTTC. Translated: CASSPMTTSGSLYNEQFF.

This rearrangement joins TRBV20-1 to TRBJ2-1; 10 positions match TRBD2. Losses at the gene ends were 0 bases for V and 7 bases for J; bases not matched to a gene: 6. This CDR3 spans 15 amino acids. Looked up from germline, CDR1 is DFQATT and CDR2 is SNEGSKA (reference sequence). The CDR3 region has the DNA TGCAGTGCTAGAGAAGGAAGCGGGAGGGGTAATGAGCAGTTCTTC. As protein: CSAREGSGRGNEQFF.

J is TRBJ2-3 and V is TRBV18, with unresolved D. Germline-derived CDR1 and CDR2 are KGHSH and LQKENI. CDR3 size: 16 residues. Trimming removed 0 bases from V and 1 base from J, with 11 bases in between. The CDR3 DNA is TGTGCCAGCTCACCACCGAAGGGTTCTGGCACAGATACGCAGTATTTT. It specifies CASSPPKGSGTDTQYF.

This clonotype occurred a few times. V usage is TRBV12-3 or TRBV12-4 and J usage is TRBJ2-6, with 10 bases matching TRBD1. This CDR3 is built from 19 residues. The V segment lost 4 bases and the J segment 1 base; nucleotides outside the gene matches: 10. The CDR3 spells CASSYRRQGAKSGANVLTF. CDR3 bases: TGTGCCAGCAGTTACCGGAGACAGGGGGCGAAATCTGGGGCCAACGTCCTGACTTTC.

The V gene is TRBV27, the J gene TRBJ2-1, with TRBD1 identical over 8 bases. The CDR3 contains 16 residues. V shed 5 bases, J shed 4 bases, and the junction held 10 bases outside the gene matches. CDR1 MNHEY and CDR2 SMNVEV come from the germline V gene (reference sequence). CDR3 sequence (DNA): TGTGCCAGCAGTCCCACCCGGACAGGGCGGTACAATGAGCAGTTCTTC. Translation gives CASSPTRTGRYNEQFF.

The chain links TRBV4-2 to TRBJ2-7, with TRBD2 matching 8 bases. This CDR3 contains 15 residues. Germline-derived CDR1 and CDR2 are LGHNA and YNFKEQ. J gave up 3 bases and V 0 bases, and 4 bases lay outside the gene matches. The CDR3 spells CASSQDEREFYEQYF. The DNA for the CDR3 is TGTGCCAGCAGCCAAGATGAGCGGGAGTTCTACGAGCAGTACTTC.

This clonotype was counted only a few times. The rearrangement joins TRBV12-3 or TRBV12-4 to TRBJ2-2; 7 bases fit TRBD1. This CDR3 is built from 16 residues. The J segment lost 4 bases and the V segment lost 6 bases, leaving 11 bases of the junction unmatched. The CDR3 spells CASRPQGGFGTGELFF. Here the CDR3 DNA reads TGTGCCAGCAGGCCTCAAGGGGGCTTTGGCACCGGGGAGCTGTTTTTT.

This clonotype was counted many times. The J gene is TRBJ2-3, the V gene TRBV12-3 or TRBV12-4; 10 bases fit TRBD2. Losses at the gene ends were 6 bases for V and 1 base for J; bases not matched to a gene: 7. The CDR3 contains 16 residues. CDR3 protein: CASRRSGTSGTDTQYF. CDR3 nucleotides: TGTGCCAGCAGGAGATCCGGGACTAGCGGCACAGATACGCAGTATTTT.

The chain joins TRBV27 to TRBJ2-5; the D call may be TRBD1 or TRBD2 (5 bases each). With 5 bases removed from V and 9 bases from J, the gap between germline ends came to 13 bases. Germline CDR1 reads MNHEY; CDR2 reads SMNVEV (reference sequence). The length of the CDR3 is 12 residues. The CDR3 DNA reads as TGTGCCAGCAGTGGGGGAAATCAGCCCCAGTACTTC. It translates to CASSGGNQPQYF.

This chain uses TRBV7-2 with TRBJ2-1; 9 bases map to TRBD2. In germline, CDR1 is SGHTA, CDR2 FQGNSA. The ends lost 4 bases at V and 10 bases at J; junction bases unmatched: 5. The length of the CDR3 is 13 residues. The DNA of the CDR3 is TGTGCCAGCAGCTACCTAGCGGGAAGAGAGCAGTTCTTC. This sequence encodes CASSYLAGREQFF.

This clonotype has ten or more counts. The rearrangement links TRBV18 to TRBJ2-7, with TRBD1 matching 7 bases. Germline trimming cut 6 bases from V and 2 bases from J; bases unmatched to any gene: 7. CDR1 and CDR2 (germline): KGHSH, LQKENI. The CDR3 consists of 14 residues. In DNA form, the CDR3 reads TGTGCCAGCTCCCTGGACAGGCGAGCCTACGAGCAGTACTTC. Protein sequence: CASSLDRRAYEQYF.

This clonotype has just a few counts. The genes are TRBV14 and TRBJ1-2; D remains unclear. Germline V gene sequence: CDR1 SGHDN, CDR2 FVKESK. V lost 0 bases and J lost 5, with 7 bases in between. The CDR3 totals 13 residues. The CDR3 here is CASSQEHRYGYTF. The CDR3 coding sequence is TGTGCCAGCAGCCAAGAGCACCGATATGGCTACACCTTC.

The table lists this clonotype with a few counts. The J gene is TRBJ1-2, the V gene TRBV29-1; tentatively, D is TRBD1 (6 bases). The CDR3 consists of 12 residues. The V end lost 2 bases, the J end lost 2 bases, and 6 bases lay between the germline ends. CDR1 and CDR2 from the germline V gene are SQVTM and ANQGSEA. Here the CDR3 DNA reads TGCAGCGTTGAAAGGGGGAACTATGGCTACACCTTC. Protein product: CSVERGNYGYTF.

This clonotype has just a few counts. V usage is TRBV5-1 and J usage is TRBJ2-7; 7 nucleotides align to TRBD1. V lost 0 bases, J lost 3 bases, and 6 bases stayed unmatched. The germline V gene has CDR1 SGHRS and CDR2 YFSETQ. This CDR3 has 15 amino acids. CDR3 loop: CASSLGTGEFYEQYF. DNA for the CDR3: TGCGCCAGCAGCTTGGGTACAGGGGAGTTCTACGAGCAGTACTTC. Based on the CDR3 plus reference TRBV5-1 and TRBJ2-7, the full variable domain is KAGVTQTPRYLIKTRGQQVTLSCSPISGHRSVSWYQQTPGQGLQFLFEYFSETQRNKGNFPGRFSGRQFSNSRSEMNVSTLELGDSALYLCASSLGTGEFYEQYFGPGTRLTVT.

The chain couples TRBV24-1 to TRBJ2-1; TRBD2 agrees at 8 bases. The ends lost 10 bases at V and 6 bases at J; junction bases unmatched: 10. CDR1 and CDR2 (germline): KGHDR, SFDVKD. The CDR3 length is 14 residues. The CDR3 loop is CATRGLEGPNEQFF. DNA for the CDR3: TGTGCCACGCGGGGACTAGAAGGCCCCAATGAGCAGTTCTTC.

This clonotype showed up just a few times. V usage is TRBV3-1 and J usage is TRBJ2-7, with 8 bases matching TRBD2. CDR1 LGHDT and CDR2 YNNKEL come from the germline V gene (reference sequence). This CDR3 is built from 15 residues. The V and J ends lost 0 bases and 2 bases, in that order; junction bases with no gene match: 3. CDR3 DNA sequence: TGTGCCAGCAGCCAAGACGGGGGGGGGCCCTACGAGCAGTACTTC. Its protein is CASSQDGGGPYEQYF.

This clonotype was found a few times. The genes are TRBV6-5 and TRBJ2-1; no clear D gene. This CDR3 is built from 14 residues. Germline V gene lookup returns CDR1 MNHEY and CDR2 SVGAGI. Trimming took 2 bases from V and 5 from J, leaving 10 bases between them. In nucleotides, the CDR3 is TGTGCCAGCAGTTACCCTGACTCTGACAATGAGCAGTTCTTC. It codes for CASSYPDSDNEQFF.

In this sample, this clonotype turned up a few times. This chain joins TRBV6-1 and TRBJ2-7, with D possibly being TRBD2 (6 bases). This CDR3 is built from 14 residues. V was trimmed by 8 bases and J by 3 bases, leaving 17 bases between them. Per the germline V gene, CDR1 is MNHNS and CDR2 is SASEGT. Written as DNA, the CDR3 is TGTGCCAGCGCTCGGGACGGAGGGAACTACGAGCAGTACTTC. It specifies CASARDGGNYEQYF.

This clonotype was seen many times. The chain couples TRBV2 to TRBJ2-7, with a tentative D call TRBD1 (5 bases). The V and J ends lost 10 bases and 1 base respectively, with 8 bases between them. Germline values: CDR1 SNHLY, CDR2 FYNNEI. The CDR3 has 11 amino acids. CDR3 nucleotide sequence: TGTGCCACCCGACAGTCCTACGAGCAGTACTTC. The encoded protein is CATRQSYEQYF. Based on the CDR3 plus reference TRBV2 and TRBJ2-7, the full variable domain is EPEVTQTPSHQVTQMGQEVILRCVPISNHLYFYWYRQILGQKVEFLVSFYNNEISEKSEIFDDQFSVERPDGSNFTLKIRSTKLEDSAMYFCATRQSYEQYFGPGTRLTVT.